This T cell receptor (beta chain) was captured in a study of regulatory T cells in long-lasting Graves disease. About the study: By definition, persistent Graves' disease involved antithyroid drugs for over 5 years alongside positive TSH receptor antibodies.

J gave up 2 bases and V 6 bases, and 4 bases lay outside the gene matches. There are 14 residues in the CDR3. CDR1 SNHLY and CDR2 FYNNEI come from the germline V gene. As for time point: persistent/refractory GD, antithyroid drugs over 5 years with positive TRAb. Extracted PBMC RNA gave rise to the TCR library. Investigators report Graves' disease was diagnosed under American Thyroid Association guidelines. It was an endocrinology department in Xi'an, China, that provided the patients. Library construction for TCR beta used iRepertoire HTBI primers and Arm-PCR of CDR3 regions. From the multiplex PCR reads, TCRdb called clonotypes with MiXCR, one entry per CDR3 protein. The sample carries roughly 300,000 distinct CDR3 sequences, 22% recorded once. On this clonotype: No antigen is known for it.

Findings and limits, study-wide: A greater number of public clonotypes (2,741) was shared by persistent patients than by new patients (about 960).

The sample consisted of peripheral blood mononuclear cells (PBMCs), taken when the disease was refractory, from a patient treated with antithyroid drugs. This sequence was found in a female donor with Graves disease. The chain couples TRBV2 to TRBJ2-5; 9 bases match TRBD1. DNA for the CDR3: TGTGCCAGCAGGGGACAGGGAGGGCAAGAGACCCAGTACTTC. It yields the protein CASRGQGGQETQYF. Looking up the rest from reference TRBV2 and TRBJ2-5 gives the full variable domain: EPEVTQTPSHQVTQMGQEVILRCVPISNHLYFYWYRQILGQKVEFLVSFYNNEISEKSEIFDDQFSVERPDGSNFTLKIRSTKLEDSAMYFCASRGQGGQETQYFGPGTRLLVL.